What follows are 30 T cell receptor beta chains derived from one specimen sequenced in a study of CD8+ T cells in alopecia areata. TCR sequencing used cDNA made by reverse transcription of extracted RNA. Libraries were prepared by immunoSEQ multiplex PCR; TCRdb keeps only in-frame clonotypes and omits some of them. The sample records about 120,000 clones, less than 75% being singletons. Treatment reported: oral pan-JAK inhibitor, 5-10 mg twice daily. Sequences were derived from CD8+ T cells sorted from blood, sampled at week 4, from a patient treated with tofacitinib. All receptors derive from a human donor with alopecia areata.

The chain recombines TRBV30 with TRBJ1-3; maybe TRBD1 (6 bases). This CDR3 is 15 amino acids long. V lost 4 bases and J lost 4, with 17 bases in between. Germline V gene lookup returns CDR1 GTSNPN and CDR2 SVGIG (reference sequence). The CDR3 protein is CAWTQNGGLGNTIYF. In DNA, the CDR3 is TGTGCCTGGACCCAGAACGGGGGGCTCGGAAACACCATATATTTT.

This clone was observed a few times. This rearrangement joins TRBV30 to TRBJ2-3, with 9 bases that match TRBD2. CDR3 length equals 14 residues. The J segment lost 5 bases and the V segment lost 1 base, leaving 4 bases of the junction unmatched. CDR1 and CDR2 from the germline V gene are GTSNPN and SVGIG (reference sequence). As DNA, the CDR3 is TGTGCCTGGAGTGGGCTAGCGGGAATAGATACGCAGTATTTT. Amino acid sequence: CAWSGLAGIDTQYF. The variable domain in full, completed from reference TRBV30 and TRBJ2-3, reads SQTIHQWPATLVQPVGSPLSLECTVEGTSNPNLYWYRQAAGRGLQLLFYSVGIGQISSEVPQNLSASRPQDRQFILSSKKLLLSDSGFYLCAWSGLAGIDTQYFGPGTRLTVL.

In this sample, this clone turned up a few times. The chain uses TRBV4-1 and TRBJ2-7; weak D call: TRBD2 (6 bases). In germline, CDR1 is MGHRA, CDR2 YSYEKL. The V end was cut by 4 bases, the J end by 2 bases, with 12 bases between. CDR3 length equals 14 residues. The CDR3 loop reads CASSPGTSAYEQYF. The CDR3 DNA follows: TGCGCCAGCAGCCCCGGGACTTCTGCCTACGAGCAGTACTTC.

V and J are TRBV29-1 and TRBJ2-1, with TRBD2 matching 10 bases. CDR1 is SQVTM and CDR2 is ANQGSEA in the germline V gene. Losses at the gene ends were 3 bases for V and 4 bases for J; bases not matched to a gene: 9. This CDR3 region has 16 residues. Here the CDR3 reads CSVDWSSGGLYNEQFF. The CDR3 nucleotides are TGCAGCGTTGATTGGTCTAGCGGGGGCCTGTACAATGAGCAGTTCTTC.

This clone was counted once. CDR3 loop: CASSFTSSGYTF. As DNA, the CDR3 is TGTGCCAGCAGCTTCACATCGTCCGGCTACACCTTC. J is TRBJ1-2 and V is TRBV5-6; D unresolved. The germline V gene has CDR1 SGHDT and CDR2 YYEEEE. This CDR3 is 12 amino acids long. Trimming left V 2 bases short and J 8 bases short, with 10 bases between. Filled out from reference TRBV5-6 and TRBJ1-2, the complete variable domain reads DAGVTQSPTHLIKTRGQQVTLRCSPKSGHDTVSWYQQALGQGPQFIFQYYEEEERQRGNFPDRFSGHQFPNYSSELNVNALLLGDSALYLCASSFTSSGYTFGSGTRLTVV.

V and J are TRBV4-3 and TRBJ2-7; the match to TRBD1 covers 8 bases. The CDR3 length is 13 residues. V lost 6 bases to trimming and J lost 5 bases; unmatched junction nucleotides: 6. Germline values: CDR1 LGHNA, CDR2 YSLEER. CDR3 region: CASRGTGENEQYF. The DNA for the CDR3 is TGCGCCAGCAGGGGGACAGGCGAGAACGAGCAGTACTTC.

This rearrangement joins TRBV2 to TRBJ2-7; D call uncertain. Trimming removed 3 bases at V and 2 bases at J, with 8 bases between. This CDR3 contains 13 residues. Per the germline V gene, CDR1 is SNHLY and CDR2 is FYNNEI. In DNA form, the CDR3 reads TGTGCCAGCAGTGAGAGGCTTACCTACGAGCAGTACTTC. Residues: CASSERLTYEQYF. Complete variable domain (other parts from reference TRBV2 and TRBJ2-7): EPEVTQTPSHQVTQMGQEVILRCVPISNHLYFYWYRQILGQKVEFLVSFYNNEISEKSEIFDDQFSVERPDGSNFTLKIRSTKLEDSAMYFCASSERLTYEQYFGPGTRLTVT.

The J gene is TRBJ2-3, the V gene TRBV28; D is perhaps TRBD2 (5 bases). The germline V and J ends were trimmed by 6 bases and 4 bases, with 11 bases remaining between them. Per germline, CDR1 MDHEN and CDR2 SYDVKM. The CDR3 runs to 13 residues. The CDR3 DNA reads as TGTGCCAGCAGACTAGATGGGGCAGATACGCAGTATTTT. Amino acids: CASRLDGADTQYF.

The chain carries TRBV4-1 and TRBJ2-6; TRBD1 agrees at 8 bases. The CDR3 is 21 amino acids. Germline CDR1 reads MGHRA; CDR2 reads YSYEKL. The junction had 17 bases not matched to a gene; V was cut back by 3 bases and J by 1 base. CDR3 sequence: CASSQRASTGGEPSGANVLTF. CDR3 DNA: TGCGCCAGCAGCCAGAGGGCCTCTACAGGGGGTGAACCTTCTGGGGCCAACGTCCTGACTTTC.

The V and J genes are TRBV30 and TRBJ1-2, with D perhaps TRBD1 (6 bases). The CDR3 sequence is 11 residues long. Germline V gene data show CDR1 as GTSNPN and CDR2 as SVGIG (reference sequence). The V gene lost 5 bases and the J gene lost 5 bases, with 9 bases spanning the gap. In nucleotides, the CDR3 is TGTGCCTGGGTAGACAGGTATGGCTACACCTTC. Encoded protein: CAWVDRYGYTF.

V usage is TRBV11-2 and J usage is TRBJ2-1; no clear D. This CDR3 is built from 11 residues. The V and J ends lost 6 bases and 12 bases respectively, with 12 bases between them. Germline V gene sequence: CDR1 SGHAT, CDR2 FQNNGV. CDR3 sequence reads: CASSSPTGQFF. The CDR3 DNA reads TGTGCCAGCAGTTCTCCCACGGGGCAGTTCTTC.

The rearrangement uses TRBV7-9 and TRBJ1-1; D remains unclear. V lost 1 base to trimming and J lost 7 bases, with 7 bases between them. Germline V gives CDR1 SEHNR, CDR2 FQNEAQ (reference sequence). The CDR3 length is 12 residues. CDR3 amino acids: CASSLGGIEAFF. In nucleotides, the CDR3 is TGTGCCAGCAGCTTAGGGGGAATTGAAGCTTTCTTT.

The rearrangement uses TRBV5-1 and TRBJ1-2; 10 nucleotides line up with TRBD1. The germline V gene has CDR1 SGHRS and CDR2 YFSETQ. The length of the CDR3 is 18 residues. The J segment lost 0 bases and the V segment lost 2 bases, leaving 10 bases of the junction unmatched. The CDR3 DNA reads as TGCGCCAGCAGCTTTTCCGGGACAGGGGCCATGACTAACTATGGCTACACCTTC. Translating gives CASSFSGTGAMTNYGYTF.

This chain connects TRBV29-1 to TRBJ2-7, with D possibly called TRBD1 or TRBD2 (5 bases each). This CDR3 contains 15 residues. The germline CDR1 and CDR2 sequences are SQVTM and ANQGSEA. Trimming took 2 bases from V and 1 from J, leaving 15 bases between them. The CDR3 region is CSVEFPGAESYEQYF. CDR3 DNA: TGCAGCGTTGAATTTCCCGGGGCTGAATCCTACGAGCAGTACTTC.

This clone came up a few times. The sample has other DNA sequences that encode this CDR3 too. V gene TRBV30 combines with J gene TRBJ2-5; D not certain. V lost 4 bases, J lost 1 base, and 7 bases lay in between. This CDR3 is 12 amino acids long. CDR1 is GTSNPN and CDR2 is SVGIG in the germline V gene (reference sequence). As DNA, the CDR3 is TGTGCCTGGACGGCAGGCCAAGAGACCCAGTACTTC. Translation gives CAWTAGQETQYF.

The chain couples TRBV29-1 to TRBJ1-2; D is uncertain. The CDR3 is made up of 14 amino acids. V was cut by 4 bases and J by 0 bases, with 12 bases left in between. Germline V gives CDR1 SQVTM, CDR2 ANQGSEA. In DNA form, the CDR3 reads TGCAGCGTTGTGGGTCAGATTTCTAACTATGGCTACACCTTC. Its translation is CSVVGQISNYGYTF.

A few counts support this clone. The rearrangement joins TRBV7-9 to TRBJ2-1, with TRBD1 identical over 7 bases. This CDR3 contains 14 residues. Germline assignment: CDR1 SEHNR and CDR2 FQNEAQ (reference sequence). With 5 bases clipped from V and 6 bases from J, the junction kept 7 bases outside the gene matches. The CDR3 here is CASSARDRSNEQFF. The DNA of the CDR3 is TGTGCCAGCAGCGCCCGGGACAGATCCAATGAGCAGTTCTTC.

The CDR3 reads CASSEARLTYQPQHF. The CDR3 DNA reads as TGTGCCAGCAGTGAAGCGCGACTCACCTATCAGCCCCAGCATTTT. The V call is TRBV6-1, the J call TRBJ1-5; D unclear. This CDR3 region has 15 residues. Germline V gene lookup returns CDR1 MNHNS and CDR2 SASEGT. V lost 0 bases, J lost 5 bases, and 11 bases lay in between.

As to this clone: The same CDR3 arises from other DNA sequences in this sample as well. CDR3 DNA: TGTGCCAGCAGCGTAGCTGGGGGGAGCACAGATACGCAGTATTTT. Its protein is CASSVAGGSTDTQYF. V usage is TRBV9 and J usage is TRBJ2-3; weak D call: TRBD2 (6 bases). CDR1 is SGDLS and CDR2 is YYNGEE in the germline V gene. The CDR3 consists of 15 residues. The V end was cut by 0 bases, the J end by 0 bases, with 8 bases between.

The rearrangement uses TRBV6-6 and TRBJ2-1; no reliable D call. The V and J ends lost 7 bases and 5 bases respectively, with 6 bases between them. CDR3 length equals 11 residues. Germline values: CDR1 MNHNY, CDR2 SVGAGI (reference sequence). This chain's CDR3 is CASNSHNEQFF. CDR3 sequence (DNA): TGTGCCAGCAATTCCCACAATGAGCAGTTCTTC.

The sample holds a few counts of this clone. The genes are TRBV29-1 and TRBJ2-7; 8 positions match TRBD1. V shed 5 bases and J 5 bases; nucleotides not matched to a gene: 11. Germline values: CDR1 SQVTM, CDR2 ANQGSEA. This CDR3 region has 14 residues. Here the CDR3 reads CSVTPRDRTDEQYF. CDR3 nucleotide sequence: TGCAGCGTTACCCCCCGGGACAGGACCGACGAGCAGTACTTC.

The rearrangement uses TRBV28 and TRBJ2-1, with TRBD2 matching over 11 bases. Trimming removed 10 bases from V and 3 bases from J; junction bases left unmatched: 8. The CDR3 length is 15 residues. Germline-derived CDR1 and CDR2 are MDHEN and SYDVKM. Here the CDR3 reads CATIGLAGLYNEQFF. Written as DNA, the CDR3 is TGTGCCACCATCGGACTAGCGGGCCTCTACAATGAGCAGTTCTTC.

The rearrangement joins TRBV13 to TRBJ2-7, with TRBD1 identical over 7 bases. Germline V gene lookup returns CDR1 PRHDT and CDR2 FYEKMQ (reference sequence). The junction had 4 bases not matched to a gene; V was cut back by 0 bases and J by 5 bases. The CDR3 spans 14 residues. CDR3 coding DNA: TGTGCCAGCAGCTTAGGGACAGGGCGGAACGAGCAGTACTTC. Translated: CASSLGTGRNEQYF.

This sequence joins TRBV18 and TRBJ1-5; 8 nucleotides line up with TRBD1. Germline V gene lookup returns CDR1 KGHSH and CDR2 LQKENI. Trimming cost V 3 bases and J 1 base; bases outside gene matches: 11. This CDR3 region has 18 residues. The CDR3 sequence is CASSPVSPGGASNQPQHF. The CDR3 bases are TGTGCCAGCTCACCGGTGAGCCCAGGGGGCGCGAGCAATCAGCCCCAGCATTTT.

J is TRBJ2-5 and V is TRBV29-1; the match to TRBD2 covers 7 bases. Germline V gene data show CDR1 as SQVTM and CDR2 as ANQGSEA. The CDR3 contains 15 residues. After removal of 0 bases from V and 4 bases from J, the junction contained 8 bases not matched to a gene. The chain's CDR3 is CSVEEDGGVRETQYF. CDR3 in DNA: TGCAGCGTTGAAGAGGATGGGGGGGTGAGAGAGACCCAGTACTTC.

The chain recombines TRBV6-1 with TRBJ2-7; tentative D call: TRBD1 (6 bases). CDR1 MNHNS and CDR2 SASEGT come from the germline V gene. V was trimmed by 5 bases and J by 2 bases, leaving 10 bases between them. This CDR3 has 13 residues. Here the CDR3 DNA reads TGTGCCAGCAGTATAGGACAGCCCTACGAGCAGTACTTC. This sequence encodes CASSIGQPYEQYF.

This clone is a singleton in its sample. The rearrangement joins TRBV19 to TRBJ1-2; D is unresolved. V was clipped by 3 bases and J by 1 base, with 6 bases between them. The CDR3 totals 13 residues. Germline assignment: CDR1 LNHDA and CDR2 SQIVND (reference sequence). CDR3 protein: CASSITVNYGYTF. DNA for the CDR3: TGTGCCAGTAGTATTACAGTTAACTATGGCTACACCTTC.

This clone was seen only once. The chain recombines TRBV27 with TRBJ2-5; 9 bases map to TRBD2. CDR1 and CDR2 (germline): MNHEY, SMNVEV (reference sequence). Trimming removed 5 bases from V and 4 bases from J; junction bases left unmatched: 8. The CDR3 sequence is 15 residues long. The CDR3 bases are TGTGCCAGCAGTGGCCCTAGCGGGGCACGAGAGACCCAGTACTTC. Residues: CASSGPSGARETQYF.

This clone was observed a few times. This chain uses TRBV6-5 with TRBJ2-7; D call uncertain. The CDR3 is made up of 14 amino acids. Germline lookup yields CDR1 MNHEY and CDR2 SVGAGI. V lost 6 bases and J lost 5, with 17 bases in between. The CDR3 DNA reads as TGTGCCAGCAGCCTTCGGAACACGCCCAACGAGCAGTACTTC. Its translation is CASSLRNTPNEQYF.

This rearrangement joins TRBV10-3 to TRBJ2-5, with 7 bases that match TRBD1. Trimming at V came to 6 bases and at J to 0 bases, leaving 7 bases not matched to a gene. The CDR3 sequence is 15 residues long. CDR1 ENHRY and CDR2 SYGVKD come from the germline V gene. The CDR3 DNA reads TGTGCCATCAGGAGGACAGGAAAGTACCAAGAGACCCAGTACTTC. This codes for CAIRRTGKYQETQYF.